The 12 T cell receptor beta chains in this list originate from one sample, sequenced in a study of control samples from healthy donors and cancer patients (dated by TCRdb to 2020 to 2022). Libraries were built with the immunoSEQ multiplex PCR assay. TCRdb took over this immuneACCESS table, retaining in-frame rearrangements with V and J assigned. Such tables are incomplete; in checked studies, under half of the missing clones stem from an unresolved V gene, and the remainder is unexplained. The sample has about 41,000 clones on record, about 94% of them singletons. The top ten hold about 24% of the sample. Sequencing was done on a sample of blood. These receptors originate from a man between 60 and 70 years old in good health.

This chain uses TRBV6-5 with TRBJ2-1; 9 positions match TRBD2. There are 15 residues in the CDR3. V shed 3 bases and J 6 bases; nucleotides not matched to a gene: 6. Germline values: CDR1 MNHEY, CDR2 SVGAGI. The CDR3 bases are TGTGCCAGCAGTTATAATAGCGGGAGATCCAATGAGCAGTTCTTC. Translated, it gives CASSYNSGRSNEQFF.

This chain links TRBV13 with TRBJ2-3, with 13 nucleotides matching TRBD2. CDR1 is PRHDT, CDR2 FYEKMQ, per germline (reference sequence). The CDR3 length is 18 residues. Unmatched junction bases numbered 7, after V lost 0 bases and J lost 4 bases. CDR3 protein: CASSLGDGLAGAADTQYF. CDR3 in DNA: TGTGCCAGCAGCTTAGGCGACGGACTAGCGGGAGCGGCAGATACGCAGTATTTT.

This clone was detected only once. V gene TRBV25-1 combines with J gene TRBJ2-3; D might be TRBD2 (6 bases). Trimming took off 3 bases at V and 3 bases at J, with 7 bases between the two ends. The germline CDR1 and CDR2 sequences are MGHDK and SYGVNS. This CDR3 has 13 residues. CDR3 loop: CASSEAGTDTQYF. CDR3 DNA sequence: TGTGCCAGCAGTGAGGCGGGAACAGATACGCAGTATTTT.

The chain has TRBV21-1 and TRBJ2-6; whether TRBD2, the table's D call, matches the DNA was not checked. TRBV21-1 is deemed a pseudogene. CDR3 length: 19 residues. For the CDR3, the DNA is TGTGCCAGCAGCAAAAACGGGGAGATAATTAGCTCTGGGGCCAACGTCCTGACTTTC. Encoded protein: CASSKNGEIISSGANVLTF.

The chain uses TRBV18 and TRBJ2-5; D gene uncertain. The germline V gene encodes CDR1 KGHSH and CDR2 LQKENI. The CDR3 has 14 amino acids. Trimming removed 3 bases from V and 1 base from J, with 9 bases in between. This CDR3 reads CASSPNRLQETQYF. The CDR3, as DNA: TGTGCCAGCTCACCGAATCGCCTCCAAGAGACCCAGTACTTC.

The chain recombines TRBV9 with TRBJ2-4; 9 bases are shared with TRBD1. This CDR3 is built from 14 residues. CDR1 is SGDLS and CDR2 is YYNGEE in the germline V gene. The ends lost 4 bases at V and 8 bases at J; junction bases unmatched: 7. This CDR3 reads CASSSSGQGDIQYF. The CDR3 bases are TGTGCCAGCAGCTCCTCGGGACAGGGAGACATTCAGTACTTC.

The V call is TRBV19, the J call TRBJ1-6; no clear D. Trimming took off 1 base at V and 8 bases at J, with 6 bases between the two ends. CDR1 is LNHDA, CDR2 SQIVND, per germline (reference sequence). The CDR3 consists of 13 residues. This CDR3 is CASSIAIDSPLHF. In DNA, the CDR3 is TGTGCCAGTAGTATAGCTATCGATTCACCCCTCCACTTT.

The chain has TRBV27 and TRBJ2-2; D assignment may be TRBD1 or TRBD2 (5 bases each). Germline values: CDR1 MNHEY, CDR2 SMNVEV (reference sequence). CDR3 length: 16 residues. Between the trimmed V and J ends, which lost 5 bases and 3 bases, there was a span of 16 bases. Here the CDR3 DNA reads TGTGCCAGCAGTCCACTCTGGGACGAGTACACCGGGGAGCTGTTTTTT. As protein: CASSPLWDEYTGELFF.

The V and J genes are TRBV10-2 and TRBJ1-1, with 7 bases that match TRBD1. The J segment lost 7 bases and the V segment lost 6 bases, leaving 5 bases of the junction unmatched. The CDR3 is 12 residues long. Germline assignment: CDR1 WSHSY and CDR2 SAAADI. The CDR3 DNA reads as TGCGCCAGCAGGCTGACAGGGAGTGAAGCTTTCTTT. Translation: CASRLTGSEAFF.

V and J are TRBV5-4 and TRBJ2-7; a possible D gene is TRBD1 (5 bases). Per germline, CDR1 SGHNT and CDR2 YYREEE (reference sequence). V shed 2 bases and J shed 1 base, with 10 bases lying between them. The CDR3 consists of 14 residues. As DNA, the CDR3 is TGTGCCAGCAGCTTACCAGGGATTTCCTACGAGCAGTACTTC. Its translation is CASSLPGISYEQYF.

The chain's CDR3 is CSVGPRTSGRQETQYF. The CDR3 nucleotides are TGCAGCGTTGGACCAAGGACTAGCGGGAGGCAAGAGACCCAGTACTTC. The rearrangement uses TRBV29-1 and TRBJ2-5, with 14 bases aligning to TRBD2. Germline assignment: CDR1 SQVTM and CDR2 ANQGSEA. This CDR3 is built from 16 residues. V trimming: 4 bases; J trimming: 2 bases; junction bases outside the gene matches: 6.

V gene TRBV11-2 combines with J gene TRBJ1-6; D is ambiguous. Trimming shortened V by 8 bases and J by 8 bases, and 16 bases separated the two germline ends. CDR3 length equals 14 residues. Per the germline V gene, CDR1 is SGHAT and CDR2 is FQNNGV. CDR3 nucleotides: TGTGCCAGCGGCATGATGAGGGTGGATTCACCCCTCCACTTT. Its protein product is CASGMMRVDSPLHF.